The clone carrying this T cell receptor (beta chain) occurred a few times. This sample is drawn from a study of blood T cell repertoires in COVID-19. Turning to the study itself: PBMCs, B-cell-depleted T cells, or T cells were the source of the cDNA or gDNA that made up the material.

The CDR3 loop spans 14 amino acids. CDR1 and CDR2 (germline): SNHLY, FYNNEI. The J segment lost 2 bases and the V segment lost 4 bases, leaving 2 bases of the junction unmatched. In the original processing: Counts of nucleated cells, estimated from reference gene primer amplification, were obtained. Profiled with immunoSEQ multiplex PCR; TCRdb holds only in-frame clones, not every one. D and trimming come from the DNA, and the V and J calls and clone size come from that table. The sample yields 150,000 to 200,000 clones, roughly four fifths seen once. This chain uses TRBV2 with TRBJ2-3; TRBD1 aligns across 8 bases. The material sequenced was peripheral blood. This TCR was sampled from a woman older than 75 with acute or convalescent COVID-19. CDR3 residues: CASSGQGTTDTQYF. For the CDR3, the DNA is TGTGCCAGCAGTGGACAGGGGACCACAGATACGCAGTATTTT. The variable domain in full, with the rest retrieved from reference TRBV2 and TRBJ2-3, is EPEVTQTPSHQVTQMGQEVILRCVPISNHLYFYWYRQILGQKVEFLVSFYNNEISEKSEIFDDQFSVERPDGSNFTLKIRSTKLEDSAMYFCASSGQGTTDTQYFGPGTRLTVL.